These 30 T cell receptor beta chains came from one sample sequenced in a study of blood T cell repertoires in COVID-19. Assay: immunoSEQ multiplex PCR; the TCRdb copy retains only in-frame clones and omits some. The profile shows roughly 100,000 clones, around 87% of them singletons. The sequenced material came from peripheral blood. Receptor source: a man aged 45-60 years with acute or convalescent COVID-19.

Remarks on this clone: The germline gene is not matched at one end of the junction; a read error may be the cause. The CDR3 DNA reads as TGTGCCAGCAGCTTATTAGGGGGCGCGAGCACCGGGGAGCTGTTTTTT. Translation: CASSLLGGASTGELFF. The V call is TRBV28, the J call TRBJ2-2, with 7 bases fitting TRBD1. This CDR3 is 16 amino acids long. Germline assignment: CDR1 MDHEN and CDR2 SYDVKM.

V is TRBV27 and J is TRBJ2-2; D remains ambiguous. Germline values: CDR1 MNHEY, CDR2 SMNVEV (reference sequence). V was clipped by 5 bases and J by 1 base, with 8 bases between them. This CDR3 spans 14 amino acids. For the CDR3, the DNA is TGTGCCAGCAGTGGCAGGCGGAACACCGGGGAGCTGTTTTTT. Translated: CASSGRRNTGELFF.

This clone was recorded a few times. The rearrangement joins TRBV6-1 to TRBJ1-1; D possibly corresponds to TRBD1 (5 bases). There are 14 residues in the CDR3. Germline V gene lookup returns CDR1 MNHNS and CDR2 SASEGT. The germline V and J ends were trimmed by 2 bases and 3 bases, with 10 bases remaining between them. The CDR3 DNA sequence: TGTGCCAGCAGTGAATTCCAGGGCTACACTGAAGCTTTCTTT. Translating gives CASSEFQGYTEAFF.

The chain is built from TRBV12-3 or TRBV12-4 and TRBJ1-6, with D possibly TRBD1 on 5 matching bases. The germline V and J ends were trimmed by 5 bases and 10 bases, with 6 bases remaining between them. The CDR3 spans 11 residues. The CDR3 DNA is TGTGCCAGCAGTCCAGGGTCACCCCTCCACTTT. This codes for CASSPGSPLHF.

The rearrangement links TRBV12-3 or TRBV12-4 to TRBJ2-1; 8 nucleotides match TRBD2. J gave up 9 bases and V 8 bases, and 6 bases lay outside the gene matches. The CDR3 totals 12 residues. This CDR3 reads CASSYAGGEQFF. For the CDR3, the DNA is TGTGCCAGCTCTTATGCGGGAGGTGAGCAGTTCTTC.

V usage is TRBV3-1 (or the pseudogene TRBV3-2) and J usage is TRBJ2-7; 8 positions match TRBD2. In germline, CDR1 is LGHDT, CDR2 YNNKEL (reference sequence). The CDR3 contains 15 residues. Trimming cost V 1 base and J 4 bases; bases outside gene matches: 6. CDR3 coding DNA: TGTGCCAGCAGCCAAGGGGCCGGGAGGGCTTACGAGCAGTACTTC. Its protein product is CASSQGAGRAYEQYF.

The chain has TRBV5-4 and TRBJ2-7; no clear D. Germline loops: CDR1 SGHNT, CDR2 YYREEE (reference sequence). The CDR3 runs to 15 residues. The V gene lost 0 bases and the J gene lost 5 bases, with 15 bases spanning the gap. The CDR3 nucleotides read TGTGCCAGCAGCTTGGGTGGTAGCTCTCAAGACGAGCAGTACTTC. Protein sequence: CASSLGGSSQDEQYF.

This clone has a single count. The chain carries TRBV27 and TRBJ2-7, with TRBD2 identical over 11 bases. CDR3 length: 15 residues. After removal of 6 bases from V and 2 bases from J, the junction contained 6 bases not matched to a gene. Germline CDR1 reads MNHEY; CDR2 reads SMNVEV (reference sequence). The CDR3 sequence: CASRSMGLAAYEQYF. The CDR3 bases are TGTGCCAGCAGGTCAATGGGACTAGCGGCCTACGAGCAGTACTTC.

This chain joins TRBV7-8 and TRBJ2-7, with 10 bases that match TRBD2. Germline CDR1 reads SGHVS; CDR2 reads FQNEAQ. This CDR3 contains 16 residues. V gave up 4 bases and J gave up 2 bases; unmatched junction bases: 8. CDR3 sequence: CASSSLGLAGAYEQYF. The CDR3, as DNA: TGTGCCAGCAGCTCCCTTGGGCTAGCGGGGGCCTACGAGCAGTACTTC.

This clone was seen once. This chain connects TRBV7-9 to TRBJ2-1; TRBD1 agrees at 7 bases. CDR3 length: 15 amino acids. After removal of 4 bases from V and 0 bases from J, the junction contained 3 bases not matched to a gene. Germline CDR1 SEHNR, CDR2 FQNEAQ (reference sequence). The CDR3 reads CASSSGQSSYNEQFF. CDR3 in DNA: TGTGCCAGCAGCTCGGGACAGAGCTCCTACAATGAGCAGTTCTTC. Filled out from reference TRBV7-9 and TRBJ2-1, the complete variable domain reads DTGVSQNPRHKITKRGQNVTFRCDPISEHNRLYWYRQTLGQGPEFLTYFQNEAQLEKSRLLSDRFSAERPKGSFSTLEIQRTEQGDSAMYLCASSSGQSSYNEQFFGPGTRLTVL.

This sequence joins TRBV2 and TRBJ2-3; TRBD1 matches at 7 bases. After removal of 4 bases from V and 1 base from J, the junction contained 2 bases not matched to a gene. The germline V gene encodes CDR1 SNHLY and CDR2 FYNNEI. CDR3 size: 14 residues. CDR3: CASSGGGGTDTQYF. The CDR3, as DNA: TGTGCCAGCAGTGGAGGGGGCGGCACAGATACGCAGTATTTT.

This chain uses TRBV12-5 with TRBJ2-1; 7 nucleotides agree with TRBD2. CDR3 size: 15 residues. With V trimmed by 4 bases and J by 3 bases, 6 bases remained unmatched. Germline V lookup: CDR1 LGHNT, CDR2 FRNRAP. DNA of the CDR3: TGTGCTAGTGGTTCGGGAGCGGGGAACTACAATGAGCAGTTCTTC. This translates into CASGSGAGNYNEQFF. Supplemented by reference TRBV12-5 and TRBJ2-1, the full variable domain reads DARVTQTPRHKVTEMGQEVTMRCQPILGHNTVFWYRQTMMQGLELLAYFRNRAPLDDSGMPKDRFSAEMPDATLATLKIQPSEPRDSAVYFCASGSGAGNYNEQFFGPGTRLTVL.

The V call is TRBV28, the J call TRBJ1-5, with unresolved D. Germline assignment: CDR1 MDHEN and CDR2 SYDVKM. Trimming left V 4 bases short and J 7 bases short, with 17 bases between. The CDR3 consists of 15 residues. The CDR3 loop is CASSYNNAAQQPQHF. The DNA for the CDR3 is TGTGCCAGCAGTTATAACAATGCCGCCCAACAGCCCCAGCATTTT.

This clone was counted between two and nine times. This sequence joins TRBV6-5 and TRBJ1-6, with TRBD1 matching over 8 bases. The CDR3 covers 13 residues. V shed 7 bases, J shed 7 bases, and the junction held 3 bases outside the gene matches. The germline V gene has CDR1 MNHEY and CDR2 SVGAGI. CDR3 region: CASNYRGNSPLHF. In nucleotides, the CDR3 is TGTGCCAGCAACTACAGGGGGAATTCACCCCTCCACTTT.

The CDR3: CASTLHSSVETQYF. DNA for the CDR3: TGTGCCAGTACCCTTCATTCTAGTGTGGAGACCCAGTACTTC. This rearrangement joins TRBV19 to TRBJ2-5; D gene unclear. The CDR3 runs 14 residues. Trimming pared 7 bases from V and 5 bases from J, leaving 17 bases between. Germline V gives CDR1 LNHDA, CDR2 SQIVND (reference sequence).

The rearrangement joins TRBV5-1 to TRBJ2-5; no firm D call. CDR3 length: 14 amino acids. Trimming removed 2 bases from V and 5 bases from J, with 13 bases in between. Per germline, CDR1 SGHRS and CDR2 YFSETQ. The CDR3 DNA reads TGCGCCAGCAGCTTTTCAGGCTTTGGGGAGACCCAGTACTTC. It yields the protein CASSFSGFGETQYF.

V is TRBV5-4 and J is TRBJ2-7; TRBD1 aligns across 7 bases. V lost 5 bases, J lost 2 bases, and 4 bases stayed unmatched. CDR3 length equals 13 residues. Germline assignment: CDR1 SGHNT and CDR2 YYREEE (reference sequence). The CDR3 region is CASSQGQPYEQYF. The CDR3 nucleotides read TGTGCCAGCAGTCAGGGACAGCCCTACGAGCAGTACTTC.

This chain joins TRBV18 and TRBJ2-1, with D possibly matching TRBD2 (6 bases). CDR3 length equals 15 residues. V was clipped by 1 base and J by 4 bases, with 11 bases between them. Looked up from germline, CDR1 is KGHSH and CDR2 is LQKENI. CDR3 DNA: TGTGCCAGCTCACCACTAGGAGGGTCTTACAATGAGCAGTTCTTC. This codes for CASSPLGGSYNEQFF.

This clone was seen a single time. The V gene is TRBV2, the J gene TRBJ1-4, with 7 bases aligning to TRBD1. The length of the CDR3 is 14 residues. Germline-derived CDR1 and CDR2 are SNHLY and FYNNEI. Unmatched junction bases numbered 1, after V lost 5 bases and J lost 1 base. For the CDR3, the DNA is TGTGCCAGCAGTAGACAGGGAACTAATGAAAAACTGTTTTTT. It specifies CASSRQGTNEKLFF.

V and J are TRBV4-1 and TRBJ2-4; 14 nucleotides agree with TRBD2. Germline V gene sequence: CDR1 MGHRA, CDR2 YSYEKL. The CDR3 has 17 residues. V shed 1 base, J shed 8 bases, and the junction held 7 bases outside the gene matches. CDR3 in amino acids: CASSQGLAGGPWDIQYF. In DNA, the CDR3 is TGCGCCAGCAGCCAAGGACTAGCGGGAGGGCCGTGGGACATTCAGTACTTC.

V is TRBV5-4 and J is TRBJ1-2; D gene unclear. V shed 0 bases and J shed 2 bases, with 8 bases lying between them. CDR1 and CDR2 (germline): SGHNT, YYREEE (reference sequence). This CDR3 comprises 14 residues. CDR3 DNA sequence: TGTGCCAGCAGCTTGGACAGAGAAAACTATGGCTACACCTTC. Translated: CASSLDRENYGYTF.

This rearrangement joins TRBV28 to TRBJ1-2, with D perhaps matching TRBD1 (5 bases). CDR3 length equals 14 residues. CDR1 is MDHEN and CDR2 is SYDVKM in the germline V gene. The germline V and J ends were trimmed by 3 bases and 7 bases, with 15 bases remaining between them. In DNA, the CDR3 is TGTGCCAGCAGTTTCCGGGGAGGGGTCGTTGGCTACACCTTC. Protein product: CASSFRGGVVGYTF.

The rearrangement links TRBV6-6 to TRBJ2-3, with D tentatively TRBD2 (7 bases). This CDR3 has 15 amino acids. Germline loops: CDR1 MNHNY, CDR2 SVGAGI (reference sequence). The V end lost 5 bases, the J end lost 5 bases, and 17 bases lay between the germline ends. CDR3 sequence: CASSPHGLGGDTQYF. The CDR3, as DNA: TGTGCCAGCAGTCCTCATGGACTAGGGGGAGATACGCAGTATTTT.

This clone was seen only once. The CDR3 loop reads CASSLERQGAGVEQFF. CDR3 bases: TGTGCCAGCTCACTTGAAAGACAGGGGGCTGGGGTTGAGCAGTTCTTC. The gene calls are TRBV18 and TRBJ2-1, with 10 bases fitting TRBD1. J was trimmed by 9 bases and V by 4 bases; bases with no gene match: 12. Germline V gives CDR1 KGHSH, CDR2 LQKENI. The CDR3 totals 16 residues. Complete variable domain (other parts from reference TRBV18 and TRBJ2-1): NAGVMQNPRHLVRRRGQEARLRCSPMKGHSHVYWYRQLPEEGLKFMVYLQKENIIDESGMPKERFSAEFPKEGPSILRIQQVVRGDSAAYFCASSLERQGAGVEQFFGPGTRLTVL.

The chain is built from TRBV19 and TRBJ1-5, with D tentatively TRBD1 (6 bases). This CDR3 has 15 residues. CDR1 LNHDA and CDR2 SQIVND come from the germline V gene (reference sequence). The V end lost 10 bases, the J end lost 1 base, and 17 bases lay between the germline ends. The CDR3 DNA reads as TGTGCCACTCGTCCGGGGCAGGGGAGCAATCAGCCCCAGCATTTT. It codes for CATRPGQGSNQPQHF.

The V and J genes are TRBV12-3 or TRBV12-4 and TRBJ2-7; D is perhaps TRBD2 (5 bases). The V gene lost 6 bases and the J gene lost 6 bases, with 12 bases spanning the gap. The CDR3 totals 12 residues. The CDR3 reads CASSPSEGEQYF. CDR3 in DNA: TGTGCCAGCAGCCCATCCGAGGGCGAGCAGTACTTC.

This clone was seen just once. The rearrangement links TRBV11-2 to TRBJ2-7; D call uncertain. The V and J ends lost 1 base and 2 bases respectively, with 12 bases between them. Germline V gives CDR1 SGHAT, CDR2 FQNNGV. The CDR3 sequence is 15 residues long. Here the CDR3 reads CASSLGITQTYEQYF. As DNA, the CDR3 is TGTGCCAGCAGCTTAGGGATCACACAGACCTACGAGCAGTACTTC.

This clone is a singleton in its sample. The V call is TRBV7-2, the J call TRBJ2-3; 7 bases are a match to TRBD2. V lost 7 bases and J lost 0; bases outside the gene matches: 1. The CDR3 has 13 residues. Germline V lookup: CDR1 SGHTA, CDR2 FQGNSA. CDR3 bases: TGTGCCAGCAAGACTAGCAGCACAGATACGCAGTATTTT. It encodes CASKTSSTDTQYF.

The CDR3 protein is CASSPGPANTEAFF. The DNA of the CDR3 is TGCGCCAGCAGCCCGGGTCCAGCAAACACTGAAGCTTTCTTT. V and J are TRBV5-1 and TRBJ1-1; D call uncertain. The V end was cut by 4 bases, the J end by 2 bases, with 12 bases between. Germline V gene sequence: CDR1 SGHRS, CDR2 YFSETQ. CDR3 length: 14 amino acids.

The CDR3: CASSRLASSYNEQFF. In DNA form, the CDR3 reads TGTGCCAGCAGCAGACTTGCTAGCTCCTACAATGAGCAGTTCTTC. The chain combines TRBV6-5 with TRBJ2-1; no firm D call. Germline CDR1 reads MNHEY; CDR2 reads SVGAGI. Trimming pared 6 bases from V and 0 bases from J, leaving 12 bases between. The CDR3 contains 15 residues.